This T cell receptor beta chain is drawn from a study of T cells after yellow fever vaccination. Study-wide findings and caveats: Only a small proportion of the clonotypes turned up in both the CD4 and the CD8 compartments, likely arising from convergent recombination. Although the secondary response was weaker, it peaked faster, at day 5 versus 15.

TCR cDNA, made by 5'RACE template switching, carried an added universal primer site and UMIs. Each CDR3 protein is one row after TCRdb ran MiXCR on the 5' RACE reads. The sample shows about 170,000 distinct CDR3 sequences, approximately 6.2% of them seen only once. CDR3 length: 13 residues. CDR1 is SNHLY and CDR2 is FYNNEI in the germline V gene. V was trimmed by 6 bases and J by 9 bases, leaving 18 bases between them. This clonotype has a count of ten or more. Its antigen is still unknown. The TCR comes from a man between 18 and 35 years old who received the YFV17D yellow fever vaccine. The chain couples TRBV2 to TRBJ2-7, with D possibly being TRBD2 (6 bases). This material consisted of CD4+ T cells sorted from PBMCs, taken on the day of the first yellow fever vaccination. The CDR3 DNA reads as TGTGCCAGCAGGGAGAGGGACTGGATGGGGCAGTACTTC. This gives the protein CASRERDWMGQYF.